This T cell receptor beta chain derives from a study of T cells in Graves' hyperthyroidism and ophthalmopathy. The TCR beta CDR3 regions underwent amplification using RNA transcripts as the source. With the HTBI primer set, the TCR CDR3 went through a first round of RT-PCR. TCRdb recomputed calls from the multiplex PCR reads with MiXCR, one row per CDR3 protein. The table has some 270,000 distinct CDR3 sequences, about 25% seen once. General study findings and limits: Blood samples included most of the expanded thyroid clonotypes exceeding 0.001.

Trimming took 6 bases from V and 0 from J, leaving 11 bases between them. The V gene's germline CDR1 is MGHDK and CDR2 SYGVNS. This CDR3 comprises 14 residues. This clonotype was observed at least ten times. As yet, its antigen is unknown. The chain is built from TRBV25-1 and TRBJ1-1; D is ambiguous. The source is a woman aged 40 to 49 with Graves' ophthalmopathy. The sample consisted of blood. The CDR3 loop reads CASSGRPLNTEAFF. In nucleotides, the CDR3 is TGTGCCAGCAGCGGGCGGCCGCTGAACACTGAAGCTTTCTTT.